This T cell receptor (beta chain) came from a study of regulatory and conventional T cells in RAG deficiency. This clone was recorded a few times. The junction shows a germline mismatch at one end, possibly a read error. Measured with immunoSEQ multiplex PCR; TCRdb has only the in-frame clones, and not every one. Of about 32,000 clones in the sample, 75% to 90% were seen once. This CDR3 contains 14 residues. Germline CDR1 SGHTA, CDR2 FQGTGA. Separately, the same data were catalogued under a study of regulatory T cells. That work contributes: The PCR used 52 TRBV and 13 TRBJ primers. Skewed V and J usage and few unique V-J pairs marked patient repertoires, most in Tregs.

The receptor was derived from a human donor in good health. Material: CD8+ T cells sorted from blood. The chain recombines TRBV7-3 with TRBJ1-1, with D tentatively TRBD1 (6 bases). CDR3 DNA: TGTGCCAGCAGCCTAACAGGGCCGAACACTGAAGCTTTCTTT. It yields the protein CASSLTGPNTEAFF.